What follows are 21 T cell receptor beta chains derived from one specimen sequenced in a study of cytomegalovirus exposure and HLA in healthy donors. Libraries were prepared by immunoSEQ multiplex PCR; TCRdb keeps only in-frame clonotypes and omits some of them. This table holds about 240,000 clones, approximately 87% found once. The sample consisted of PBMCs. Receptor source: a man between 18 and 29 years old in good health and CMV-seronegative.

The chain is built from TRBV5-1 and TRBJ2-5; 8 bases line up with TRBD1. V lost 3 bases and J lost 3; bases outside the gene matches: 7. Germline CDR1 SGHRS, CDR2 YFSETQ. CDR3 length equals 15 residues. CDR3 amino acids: CASSSSGTGEETQYF. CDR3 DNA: TGCGCCAGCAGCTCATCCGGGACAGGAGAAGAGACCCAGTACTTC. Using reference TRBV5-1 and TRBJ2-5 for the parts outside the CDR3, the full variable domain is KAGVTQTPRYLIKTRGQQVTLSCSPISGHRSVSWYQQTPGQGLQFLFEYFSETQRNKGNFPGRFSGRQFSNSRSEMNVSTLELGDSALYLCASSSSGTGEETQYFGPGTRLLVL.

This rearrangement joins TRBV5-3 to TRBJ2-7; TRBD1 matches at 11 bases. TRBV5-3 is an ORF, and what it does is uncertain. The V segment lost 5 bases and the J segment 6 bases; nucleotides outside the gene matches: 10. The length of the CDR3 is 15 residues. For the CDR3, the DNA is TGTGCCAGAAGGATGGGGACAGGGGGTTCCGCCGAGCAGTACTTC. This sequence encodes CARRMGTGGSAEQYF.

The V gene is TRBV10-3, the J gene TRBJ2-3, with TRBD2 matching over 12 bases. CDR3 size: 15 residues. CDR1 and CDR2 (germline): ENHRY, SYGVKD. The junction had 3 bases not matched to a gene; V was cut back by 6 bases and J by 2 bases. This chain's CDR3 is CAISLAGGDTDTQYF. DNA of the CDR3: TGTGCCATCAGCCTAGCGGGGGGGGACACAGATACGCAGTATTTT.

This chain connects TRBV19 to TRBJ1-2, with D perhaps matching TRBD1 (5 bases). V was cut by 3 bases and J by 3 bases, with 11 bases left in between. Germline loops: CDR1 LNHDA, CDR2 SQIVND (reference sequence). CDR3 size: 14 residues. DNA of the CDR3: TGTGCCAGTAGTATCGGGGGGTACTACTATGGCTACACCTTC. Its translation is CASSIGGYYYGYTF. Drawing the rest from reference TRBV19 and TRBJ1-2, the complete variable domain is DGGITQSPKYLFRKEGQNVTLSCEQNLNHDAMYWYRQDPGQGLRLIYYSQIVNDFQKGDIAEGYSVSREKKESFPLTVTSAQKNPTAFYLCASSIGGYYYGYTFGSGTRLTVV.

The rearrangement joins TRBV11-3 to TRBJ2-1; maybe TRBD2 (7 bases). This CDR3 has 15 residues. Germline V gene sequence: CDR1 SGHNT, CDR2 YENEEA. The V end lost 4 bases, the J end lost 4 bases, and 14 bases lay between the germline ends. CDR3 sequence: CASSSRGANYNEQFF. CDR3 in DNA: TGTGCCAGCAGCTCACGGGGGGCAAATTACAATGAGCAGTTCTTC.

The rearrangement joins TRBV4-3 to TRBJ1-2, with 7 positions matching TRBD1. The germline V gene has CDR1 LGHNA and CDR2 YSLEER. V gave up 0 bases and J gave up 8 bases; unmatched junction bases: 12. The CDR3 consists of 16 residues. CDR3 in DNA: TGCGCCAGCAGCCAAGATAGGGCAGGGGGTTCGTGGGGCTACACCTTC. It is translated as CASSQDRAGGSWGYTF.

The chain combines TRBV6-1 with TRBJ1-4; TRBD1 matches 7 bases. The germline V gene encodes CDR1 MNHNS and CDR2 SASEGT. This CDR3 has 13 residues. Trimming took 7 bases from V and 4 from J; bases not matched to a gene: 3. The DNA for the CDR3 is TGTGCCAGCACTCAGGGGGTTAATGAAAAACTGTTTTTT. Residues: CASTQGVNEKLFF.

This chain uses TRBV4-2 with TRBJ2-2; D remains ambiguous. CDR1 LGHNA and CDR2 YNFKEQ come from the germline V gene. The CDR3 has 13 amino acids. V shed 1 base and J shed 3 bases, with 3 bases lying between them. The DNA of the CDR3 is TGTGCCAGCAGCCAAGCGGACACCGGGGAGCTGTTTTTT. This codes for CASSQADTGELFF.

The CDR3 reads CASGLVLSGRITDTQYF. The CDR3 bases are TGTGCTAGTGGTTTGGTACTTAGCGGGAGGATCACAGATACGCAGTATTTT. This chain links TRBV12-5 with TRBJ2-3; 10 bases are shared with TRBD2. Germline loops: CDR1 LGHNT, CDR2 FRNRAP. The V gene end was trimmed by 0 bases and the J gene end by 2 bases; junction bases not matched to a gene: 5. The CDR3 length is 17 residues.

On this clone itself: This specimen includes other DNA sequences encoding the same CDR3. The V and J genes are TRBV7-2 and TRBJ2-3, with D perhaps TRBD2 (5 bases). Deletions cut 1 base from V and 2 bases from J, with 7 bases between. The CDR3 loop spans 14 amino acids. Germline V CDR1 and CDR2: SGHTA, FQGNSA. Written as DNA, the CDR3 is TGTGCCAGCAGCTTAGACGGGGTCACAGATACGCAGTATTTT. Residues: CASSLDGVTDTQYF.

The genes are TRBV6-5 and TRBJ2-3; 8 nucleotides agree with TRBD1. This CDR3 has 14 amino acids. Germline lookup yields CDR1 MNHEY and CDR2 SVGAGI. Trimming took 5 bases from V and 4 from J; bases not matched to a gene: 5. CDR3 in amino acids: CASSPQGASDTQYF. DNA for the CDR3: TGTGCCAGCAGTCCCCAGGGGGCTTCAGATACGCAGTATTTT.

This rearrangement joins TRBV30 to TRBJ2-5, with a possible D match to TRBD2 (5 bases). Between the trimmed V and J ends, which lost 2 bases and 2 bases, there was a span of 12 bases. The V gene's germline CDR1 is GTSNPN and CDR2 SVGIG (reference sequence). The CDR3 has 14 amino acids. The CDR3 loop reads CAWSPGSVQETQYF. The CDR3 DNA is TGTGCCTGGAGTCCTGGGAGTGTACAAGAGACCCAGTACTTC.

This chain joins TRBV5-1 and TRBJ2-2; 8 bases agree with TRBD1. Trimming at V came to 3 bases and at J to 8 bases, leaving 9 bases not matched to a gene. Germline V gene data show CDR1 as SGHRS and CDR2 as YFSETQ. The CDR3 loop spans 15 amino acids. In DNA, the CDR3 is TGCGCCAGCAGCTCTGGACAGGGAAGGTATGGGGAGCTGTTTTTT. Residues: CASSSGQGRYGELFF.

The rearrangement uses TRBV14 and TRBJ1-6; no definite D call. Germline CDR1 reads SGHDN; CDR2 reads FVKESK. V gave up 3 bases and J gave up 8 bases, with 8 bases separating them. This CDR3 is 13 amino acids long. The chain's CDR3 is CASSHYGDSPLHF. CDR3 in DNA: TGTGCCAGCAGCCATTACGGGGATTCACCCCTCCACTTT. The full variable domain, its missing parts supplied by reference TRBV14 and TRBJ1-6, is EAGVTQFPSHSVIEKGQTVTLRCDPISGHDNLYWYRRVMGKEIKFLLHFVKESKQDESGMPNNRFLAERTGGTYSTLKVQPAELEDSGVYFCASSHYGDSPLHFGNGTRLTVT.

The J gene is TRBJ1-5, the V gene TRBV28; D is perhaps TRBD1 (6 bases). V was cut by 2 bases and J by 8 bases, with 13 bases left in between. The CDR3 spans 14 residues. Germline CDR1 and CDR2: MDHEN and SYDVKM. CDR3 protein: CASSLAAGAKPQHF. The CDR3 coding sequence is TGTGCCAGCAGTTTAGCGGCAGGGGCGAAGCCCCAGCATTTT.

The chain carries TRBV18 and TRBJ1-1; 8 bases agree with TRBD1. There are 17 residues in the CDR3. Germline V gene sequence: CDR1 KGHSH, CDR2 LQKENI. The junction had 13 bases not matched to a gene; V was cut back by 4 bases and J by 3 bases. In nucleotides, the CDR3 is TGTGCCAGCTCACGGTCCATCAACAGGGGGAGACACACTGAAGCTTTCTTT. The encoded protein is CASSRSINRGRHTEAFF.

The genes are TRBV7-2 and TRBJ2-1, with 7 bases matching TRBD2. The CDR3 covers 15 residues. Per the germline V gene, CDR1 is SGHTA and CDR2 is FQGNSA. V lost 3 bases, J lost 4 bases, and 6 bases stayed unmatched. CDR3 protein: CASSFTAGFYNEQFF. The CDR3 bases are TGTGCCAGCAGCTTTACAGCGGGGTTTTACAATGAGCAGTTCTTC.

CDR3 nucleotides: TGTGCCAGCAGCTTAGGCGCTAGCGGGGGGGCGGAGACCCAGTACTTC. Translation: CASSLGASGGAETQYF. The chain joins TRBV7-2 to TRBJ2-5; TRBD2 matches at 12 bases. Germline CDR1 and CDR2: SGHTA and FQGNSA. The CDR3 sequence is 16 residues long. V dropped 1 base and J dropped 5; count of bases not matched to a gene: 5.

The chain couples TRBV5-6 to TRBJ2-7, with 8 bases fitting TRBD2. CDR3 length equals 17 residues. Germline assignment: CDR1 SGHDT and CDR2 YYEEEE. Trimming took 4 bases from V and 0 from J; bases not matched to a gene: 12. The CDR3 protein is CASSPRASGWSSYEQYF. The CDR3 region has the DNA TGTGCCAGCAGCCCACGAGCTAGCGGGTGGAGCTCCTACGAGCAGTACTTC.

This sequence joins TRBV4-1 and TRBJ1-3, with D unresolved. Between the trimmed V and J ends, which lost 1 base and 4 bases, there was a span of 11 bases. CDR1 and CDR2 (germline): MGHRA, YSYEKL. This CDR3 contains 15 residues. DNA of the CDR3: TGCGCCAGCAGCCAAGGGAGGAGGGCGGGAAACACCATATATTTT. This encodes CASSQGRRAGNTIYF.

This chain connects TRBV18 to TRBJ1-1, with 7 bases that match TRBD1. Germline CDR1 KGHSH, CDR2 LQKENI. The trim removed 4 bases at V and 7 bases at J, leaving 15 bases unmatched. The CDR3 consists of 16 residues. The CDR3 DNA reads TGTGCCAGCTCACGACGTTCAGGGGGAAACCTTTATGAAGCTTTCTTT. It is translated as CASSRRSGGNLYEAFF.